This T cell receptor beta chain was captured in a study of shared clonotypes between healthy human individuals. The CDR3 contains 14 residues. CDR1 and CDR2 from the germline V gene are SEHNR and FQNEAQ (reference sequence). V lost 2 bases, J lost 6 bases, and 2 bases stayed unmatched. Sequencing used immunoSEQ multiplex PCR; TCRdb keeps in-frame clones, though not all of them. The profile covers hundreds of thousands of clones, with roughly 96% appearing a single time and approximately 0.12% taken by the ten largest. A remark on this clone: Its antigen is unknown.

Naive CD8 populations comprised CD45RO-negative cells positively selected for CCR7, excluding terminally differentiated effector memory CD45RA+ cells. Overall study findings and caveats: Researchers sampled blood only, noting tissue repertoires likely differ.

This clonotype was sampled from a woman in her twenties or thirties in good health. The chain carries TRBV7-9 and TRBJ1-3; 9 bases line up with TRBD1. Sequenced material: naive CD8+ T cells sorted from blood. CDR3 sequence reads: CASSLRDRVNTIYF. The DNA of the CDR3 is TGTGCCAGCAGCTTACGGGACAGGGTAAACACCATATATTTT.